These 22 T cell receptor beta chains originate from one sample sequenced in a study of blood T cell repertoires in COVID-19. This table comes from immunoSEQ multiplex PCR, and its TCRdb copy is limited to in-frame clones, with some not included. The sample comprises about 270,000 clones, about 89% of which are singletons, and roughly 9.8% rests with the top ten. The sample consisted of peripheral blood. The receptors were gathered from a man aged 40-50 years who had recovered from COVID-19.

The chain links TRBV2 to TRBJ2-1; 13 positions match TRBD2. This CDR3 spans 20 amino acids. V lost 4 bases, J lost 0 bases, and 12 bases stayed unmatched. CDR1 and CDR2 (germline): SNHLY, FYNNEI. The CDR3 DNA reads TGTGCCAGCAGTGCCAGACGACTAGCGGGGGGCACAAGCTCCTACAATGAGCAGTTCTTC. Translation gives CASSARRLAGGTSSYNEQFF.

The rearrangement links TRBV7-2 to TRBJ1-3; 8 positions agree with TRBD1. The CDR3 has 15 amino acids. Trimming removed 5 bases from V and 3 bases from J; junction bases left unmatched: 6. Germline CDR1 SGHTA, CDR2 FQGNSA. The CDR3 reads CASSRQGARGNTIYF. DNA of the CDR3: TGTGCCAGCAGCCGCCAGGGGGCGCGTGGAAACACCATATATTTT.

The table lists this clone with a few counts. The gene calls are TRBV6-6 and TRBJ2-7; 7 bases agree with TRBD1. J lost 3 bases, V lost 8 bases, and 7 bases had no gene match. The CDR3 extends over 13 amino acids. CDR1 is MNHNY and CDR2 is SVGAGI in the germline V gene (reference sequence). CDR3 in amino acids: CASARRQGYEQYF. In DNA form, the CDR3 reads TGTGCCAGCGCGAGGCGACAGGGCTACGAGCAGTACTTC.

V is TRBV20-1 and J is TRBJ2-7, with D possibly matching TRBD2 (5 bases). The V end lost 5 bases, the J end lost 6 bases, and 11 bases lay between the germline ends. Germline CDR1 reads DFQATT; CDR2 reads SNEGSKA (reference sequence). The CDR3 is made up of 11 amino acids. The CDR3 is CSAGRVFEQYF. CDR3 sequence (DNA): TGCAGTGCTGGGCGGGTCTTCGAGCAGTACTTC.

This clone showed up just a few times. The CDR3 DNA sequence: TGTGCCTGGACAGGGGGCCTTACCTTAAACACTGAAGCTTTCTTT. It translates to CAWTGGLTLNTEAFF. The rearrangement uses TRBV30 and TRBJ1-1, with 8 nucleotides matching TRBD1. This CDR3 contains 15 residues. CDR1 is GTSNPN and CDR2 is SVGIG in the germline V gene (reference sequence). The junction had 9 bases not matched to a gene; V was cut back by 4 bases and J by 2 bases.

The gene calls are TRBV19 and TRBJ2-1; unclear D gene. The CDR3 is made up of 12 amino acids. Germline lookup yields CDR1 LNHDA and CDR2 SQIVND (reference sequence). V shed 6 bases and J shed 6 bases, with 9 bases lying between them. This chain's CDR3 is CASRHYSNEQFF. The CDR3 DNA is TGTGCCAGTAGACACTACTCCAATGAGCAGTTCTTC.

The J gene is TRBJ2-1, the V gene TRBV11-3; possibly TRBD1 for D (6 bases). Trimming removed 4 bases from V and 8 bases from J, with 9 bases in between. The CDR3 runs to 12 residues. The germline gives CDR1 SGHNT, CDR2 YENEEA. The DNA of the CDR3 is TGTGCCAGCAGCTCGGCAGGGGATGAGCAGTTCTTC. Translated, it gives CASSSAGDEQFF.

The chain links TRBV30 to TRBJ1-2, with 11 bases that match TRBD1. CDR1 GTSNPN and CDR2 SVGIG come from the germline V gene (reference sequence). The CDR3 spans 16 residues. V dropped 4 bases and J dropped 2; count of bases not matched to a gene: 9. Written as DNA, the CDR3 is TGTGCCTGGACATACCTGGGACAGGGGGTAAACTATGGCTACACCTTC. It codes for CAWTYLGQGVNYGYTF.

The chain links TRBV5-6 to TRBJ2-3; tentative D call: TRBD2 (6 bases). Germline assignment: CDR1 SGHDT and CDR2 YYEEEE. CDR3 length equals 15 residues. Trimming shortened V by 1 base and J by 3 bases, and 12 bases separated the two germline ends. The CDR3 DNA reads TGTGCCAGCAGCTTGCCGGGAGTGGGGACAGATACGCAGTATTTT. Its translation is CASSLPGVGTDTQYF. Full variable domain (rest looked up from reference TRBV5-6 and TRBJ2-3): DAGVTQSPTHLIKTRGQQVTLRCSPKSGHDTVSWYQQALGQGPQFIFQYYEEEERQRGNFPDRFSGHQFPNYSSELNVNALLLGDSALYLCASSLPGVGTDTQYFGPGTRLTVL.

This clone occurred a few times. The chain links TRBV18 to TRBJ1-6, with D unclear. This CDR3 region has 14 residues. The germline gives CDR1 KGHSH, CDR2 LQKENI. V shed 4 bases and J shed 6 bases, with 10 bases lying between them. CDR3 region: CASSHRQANSPLHF. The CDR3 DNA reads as TGTGCCAGCTCACACCGCCAGGCTAATTCACCCCTCCACTTT.

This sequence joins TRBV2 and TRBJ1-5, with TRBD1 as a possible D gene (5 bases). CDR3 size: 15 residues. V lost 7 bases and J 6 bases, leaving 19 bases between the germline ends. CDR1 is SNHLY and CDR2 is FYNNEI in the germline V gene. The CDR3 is CASTPDDRWGQPQHF. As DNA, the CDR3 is TGTGCCAGCACCCCCGATGACAGATGGGGTCAGCCCCAGCATTTT.

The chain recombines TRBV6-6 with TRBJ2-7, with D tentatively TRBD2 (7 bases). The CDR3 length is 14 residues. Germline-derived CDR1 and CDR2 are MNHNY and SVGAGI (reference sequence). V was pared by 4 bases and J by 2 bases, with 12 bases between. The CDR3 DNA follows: TGTGCCAGCAGTTGGGCGGGGGACACCTACGAGCAGTACTTC. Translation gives CASSWAGDTYEQYF.

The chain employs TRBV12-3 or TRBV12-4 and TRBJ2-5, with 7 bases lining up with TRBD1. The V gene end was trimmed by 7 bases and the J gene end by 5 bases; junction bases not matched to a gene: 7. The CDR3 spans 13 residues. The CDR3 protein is CASKHRGGETQYF. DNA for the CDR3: TGTGCCAGCAAGCACAGGGGCGGGGAGACCCAGTACTTC.

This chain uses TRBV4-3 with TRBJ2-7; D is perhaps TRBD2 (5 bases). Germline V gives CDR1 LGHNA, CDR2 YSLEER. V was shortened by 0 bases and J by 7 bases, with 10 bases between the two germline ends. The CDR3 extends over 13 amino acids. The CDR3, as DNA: TGCGCCAGCAGCCAAGAGTTGGAGGTGGAGCAGTACTTC. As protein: CASSQELEVEQYF.

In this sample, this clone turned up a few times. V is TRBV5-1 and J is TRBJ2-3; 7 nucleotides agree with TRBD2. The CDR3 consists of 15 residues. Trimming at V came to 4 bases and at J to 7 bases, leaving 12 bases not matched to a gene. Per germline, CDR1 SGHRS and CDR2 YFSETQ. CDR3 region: CASSPQGAGEHTQYF. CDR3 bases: TGCGCCAGCAGCCCCCAAGGGGCGGGGGAACATACGCAGTATTTT.

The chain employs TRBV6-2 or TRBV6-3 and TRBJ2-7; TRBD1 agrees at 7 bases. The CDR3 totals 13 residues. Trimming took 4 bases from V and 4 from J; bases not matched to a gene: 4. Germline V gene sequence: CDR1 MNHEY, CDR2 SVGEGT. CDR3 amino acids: CASSSGTDYEQYF. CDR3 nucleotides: TGTGCCAGCAGTTCCGGGACAGATTACGAGCAGTACTTC.

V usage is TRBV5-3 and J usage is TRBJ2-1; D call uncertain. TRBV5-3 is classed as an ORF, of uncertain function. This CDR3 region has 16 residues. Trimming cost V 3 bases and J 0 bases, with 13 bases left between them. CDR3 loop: CARSSLSESSYNEQFF. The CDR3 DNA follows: TGTGCCAGAAGCTCCCTGAGCGAGAGCTCCTACAATGAGCAGTTCTTC.

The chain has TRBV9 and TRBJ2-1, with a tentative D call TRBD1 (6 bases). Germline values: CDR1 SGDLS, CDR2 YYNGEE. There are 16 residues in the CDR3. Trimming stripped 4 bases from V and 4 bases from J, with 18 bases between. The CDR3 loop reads CASSPRQELRYNEQFF. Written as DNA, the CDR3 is TGTGCCAGCAGCCCCCGACAGGAACTTAGGTACAATGAGCAGTTCTTC. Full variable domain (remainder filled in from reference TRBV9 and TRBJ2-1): DSGVTQTPKHLITATGQRVTLRCSPRSGDLSVYWYQQSLDQGLQFLIQYYNGEERAKGNILERFSAQQFPDLHSELNLSSLELGDSALYFCASSPRQELRYNEQFFGPGTRLTVL.

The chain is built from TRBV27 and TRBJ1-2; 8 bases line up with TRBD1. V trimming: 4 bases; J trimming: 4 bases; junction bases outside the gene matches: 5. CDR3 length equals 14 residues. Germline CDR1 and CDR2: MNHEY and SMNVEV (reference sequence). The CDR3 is CASSSRQGLYGYTF. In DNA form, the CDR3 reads TGTGCCAGCAGTTCACGACAGGGGCTCTATGGCTACACCTTC.

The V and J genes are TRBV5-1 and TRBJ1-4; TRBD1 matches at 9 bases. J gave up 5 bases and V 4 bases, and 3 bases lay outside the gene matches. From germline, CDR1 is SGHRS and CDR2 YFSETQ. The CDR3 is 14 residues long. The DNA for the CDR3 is TGCGCCAGCAGCGGGACAGGGTTCAATGAAAAACTGTTTTTT. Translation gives CASSGTGFNEKLFF.

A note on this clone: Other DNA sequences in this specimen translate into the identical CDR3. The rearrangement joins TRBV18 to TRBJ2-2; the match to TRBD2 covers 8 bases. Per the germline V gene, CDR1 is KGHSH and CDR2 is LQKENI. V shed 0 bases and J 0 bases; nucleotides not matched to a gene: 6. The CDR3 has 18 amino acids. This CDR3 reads CASSPPSGLAANTGELFF. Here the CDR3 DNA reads TGTGCCAGCTCACCACCGTCTGGACTAGCAGCGAACACCGGGGAGCTGTTTTTT.

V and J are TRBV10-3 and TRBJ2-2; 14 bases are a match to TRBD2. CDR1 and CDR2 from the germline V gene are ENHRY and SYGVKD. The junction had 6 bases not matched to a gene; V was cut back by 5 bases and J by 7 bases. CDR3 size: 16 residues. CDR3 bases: TGTGCCATCAGTTTGGGACTAGCGGGAGCCGACGGGGAGCTGTTTTTT. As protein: CAISLGLAGADGELFF.